Included here is one TCR beta chain sequence, with context. In the PCR, 60 Vbeta and 13 Jbeta primers were used. This table comes from immunoSEQ multiplex PCR, and its TCRdb copy is limited to in-frame clones, with some not included. Here the sample spans some 200,000 clones, about 13% being singletons. The data belong to a study of cytomegalovirus exposure and HLA in healthy donors. The origin of this receptor is a man in his fifties or sixties in good health and CMV-seropositive. Sequenced input: PBMCs.

CDR3 DNA sequence: TGTGCCAGCAGTGAGGCCGGACAGAATTCACCCCTCCACTTT. Amino acid sequence: CASSEAGQNSPLHF. This chain uses TRBV6-4 with TRBJ1-6; D may be TRBD1 (6 bases). Germline CDR1 and CDR2: MRHNA and SNTAGT. This CDR3 is built from 14 residues. Trimming cost V 3 bases and J 7 bases, with 10 bases left between them.